The T cell receptor (beta chain) described here comes from a study of breast tumors, draining lymph nodes, adjacent tissues. Via MiXCR, TCRdb re-called the multiplex PCR reads, giving one row per CDR3 protein. The table has about 25,000 distinct CDR3 sequences, around 25% seen once; the top ten hold less than 15%. Study-wide points: Tumor and nontumor repertoires were significantly more similar in luminal-like than in basal-like breast cancer. Tumor TCR diversity was below lymph nodes but above nontumor tissue. Most tumor T cells seemingly derive from lymph node, then expand in tumor. Tumor T cell lymph node origin was a supported hypothesis, not proven.

V was shortened by 0 bases and J by 4 bases, with 10 bases between the two germline ends. This CDR3 region has 14 residues. Germline assignment: CDR1 SGHTS and CDR2 YDEGEE. This clonotype was counted ten times or more. Its antigen remains unknown. The V and J genes are TRBV5-8 and TRBJ1-2; unclear D gene. The sequence came from a female donor with breast cancer. Some clones in this sample may be carry-over from other donors' samples. The sample taken for sequencing was breast tumor tissue. The CDR3 DNA is TGTGCCAGCAGCTTGGATACGGCCACCTATGGCTACACCTTC. Its protein is CASSLDTATYGYTF.